This T cell receptor (beta chain) was documented in a study of OX40 agonist ivuxolimab in advanced cancers. The table came from immunoSEQ multiplex PCR; TCRdb's copy has only in-frame clones and leaves some out. The sample lists about 76,000 clones, roughly 91% seen once, with approximately 12% in the top ten. Prior autoimmune disease or systemic immunosuppression barred patients. As concerns this clone: Its specificity is not known.

V trimming: 7 bases; J trimming: 8 bases; junction bases outside the gene matches: 6. The length of the CDR3 is 14 residues. Per germline, CDR1 ENHRY and CDR2 SYGVKD. The study, taken as a whole, reports: The study found that CD8+ T cells averaged more expanded clones than CD4+. Which antigen the expanded peripheral T cells recognized is unknown.

The rearrangement joins TRBV10-3 to TRBJ1-6; TRBD1 matches at 9 bases. The receptor was derived from an adult with an advanced solid tumor such as melanoma, head and neck, liver or kidney cancer. Specimen: CD4+ or CD8+ T cells sorted from blood, collected in a trial of the OX40 agonist ivuxolimab. CDR3 nucleotide sequence: TGTGCCATCACCCGGGACAGGGAGGATTCACCCCTCCACTTT. Translation: CAITRDREDSPLHF.